The 9 T cell receptor beta chains given below trace back to one sample, sequenced in a study of early T cells in non-severe SARS-CoV-2 infection. Each CDR3 protein is one row after TCRdb ran MiXCR on the 5' RACE reads. The table lists some 80,000 distinct CDR3 sequences, less than 15% of them singletons. The sample comprised whole blood. The receptor set was obtained from an adult who was a healthcare worker with PCR-confirmed SARS-CoV-2 infection or an uninfected control (not recorded which).

This clonotype is medium-sized within its sample. This chain connects TRBV5-8 to TRBJ1-1; 9 nucleotides align to TRBD1. The germline V gene has CDR1 SGHTS and CDR2 YDEGEE. CDR3 size: 15 residues. After removal of 2 bases from V and 5 bases from J, the junction contained 7 bases not matched to a gene. CDR3 residues: CASSFEGQGRTEAFF. CDR3 DNA: TGTGCCAGCAGCTTTGAGGGACAGGGAAGGACTGAAGCTTTCTTT.

This clonotype was detected many times. The V gene is TRBV20-1, the J gene TRBJ2-7, with 7 nucleotides matching TRBD2. J lost 4 bases, V lost 2 bases, and 11 bases had no gene match. This CDR3 is built from 15 residues. Per the germline V gene, CDR1 is DFQATT and CDR2 is SNEGSKA (reference sequence). The DNA for the CDR3 is TGCAGTGCTAGAAATGAGGGCGGGAGTACTTACGAGCAGTACTTC. It translates to CSARNEGGSTYEQYF.

The table lists this clonotype with a few counts. This chain joins TRBV28 and TRBJ2-3; D remains ambiguous. Trimming stripped 4 bases from V and 5 bases from J, with 16 bases between. The CDR3 spans 15 residues. The germline V gene has CDR1 MDHEN and CDR2 SYDVKM. The DNA for the CDR3 is TGTGCCAGCAGTTACGCCGACGGACGTGGAGATACGCAGTATTTT. Translation gives CASSYADGRGDTQYF.

This clonotype occurred a few times. This sequence joins TRBV10-1 and TRBJ1-1; D is unclear. The CDR3 is 12 residues long. Trimming shortened V by 6 bases and J by 4 bases, and 9 bases separated the two germline ends. Germline assignment: CDR1 WNHNN and CDR2 SYGVQD (reference sequence). CDR3 nucleotide sequence: TGCGCCAGCAGAGGGCCGGGCACTGAAGCTTTCTTT. Translating it yields CASRGPGTEAFF.

This clonotype occurred many times. This chain uses TRBV7-3 with TRBJ2-2; 13 nucleotides align to TRBD2. The junction had 9 bases not matched to a gene; V was cut back by 6 bases and J by 8 bases. The germline V gene encodes CDR1 SGHTA and CDR2 FQGTGA. The CDR3 is 16 residues long. The CDR3 coding sequence is TGTGCCAGCAGGAAAGGACTAGCGGGAGTGGATGGGGAGCTGTTTTTT. This encodes CASRKGLAGVDGELFF.

V gene TRBV29-1 combines with J gene TRBJ2-5; the D is unclear. Germline CDR1 is SQVTM and CDR2 is ANQGSEA. V was shortened by 3 bases and J by 4 bases, with 9 bases between the two germline ends. The CDR3 has 12 residues. In nucleotides, the CDR3 is TGCAGCGTTGAGCCCGCCCGAGAGACCCAGTACTTC. Translation: CSVEPARETQYF.

The sample holds a few counts of this clonotype. The chain is built from TRBV27 and TRBJ2-7, with D maybe TRBD1 (5 bases). Per germline, CDR1 MNHEY and CDR2 SMNVEV (reference sequence). Trimming pared 6 bases from V and 7 bases from J, leaving 10 bases between. There are 11 residues in the CDR3. The CDR3 DNA sequence: TGTGCCAGCAGAGGGGCGAGGGAGCAGTACTTC. Amino acid sequence: CASRGAREQYF.

This clonotype was counted at least ten times. The gene calls are TRBV11-2 and TRBJ2-2, with D uncertain. This CDR3 region has 15 residues. The V and J ends lost 5 bases and 2 bases respectively, with 12 bases between them. Germline values: CDR1 SGHAT, CDR2 FQNNGV. The CDR3 DNA is TGTGCCAGCAGCCTCCGCGCCACCAACACCGGGGAGCTGTTTTTT. Its protein product is CASSLRATNTGELFF. Together with reference TRBV11-2 and TRBJ2-2, the CDR3 gives the full variable domain: EAGVAQSPRYKIIEKRQSVAFWCNPISGHATLYWYQQILGQGPKLLIQFQNNGVVDDSQLPKDRFSAERLKGVDSTLKIQPAKLEDSAVYLCASSLRATNTGELFFGEGSRLTVL.

This clonotype has just a few counts. The chain is built from TRBV29-1 and TRBJ2-5; a weak D match, TRBD2 (5 bases). Trimming cost V 7 bases and J 3 bases, with 9 bases left between them. This CDR3 contains 11 residues. The V gene's germline CDR1 is SQVTM and CDR2 ANQGSEA. The CDR3 protein is CSGGEKETQYF. The CDR3 nucleotides are TGCAGCGGGGGAGAGAAAGAGACCCAGTACTTC.